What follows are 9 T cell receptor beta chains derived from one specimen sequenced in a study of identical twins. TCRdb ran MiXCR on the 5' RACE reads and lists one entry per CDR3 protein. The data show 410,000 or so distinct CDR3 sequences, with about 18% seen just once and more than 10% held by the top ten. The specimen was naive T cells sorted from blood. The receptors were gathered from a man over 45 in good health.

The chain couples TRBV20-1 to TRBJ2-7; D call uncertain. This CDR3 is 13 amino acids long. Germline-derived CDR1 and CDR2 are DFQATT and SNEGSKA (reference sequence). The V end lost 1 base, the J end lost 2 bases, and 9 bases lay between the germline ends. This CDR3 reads CSARGQQTYEQYF. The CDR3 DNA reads TGCAGTGCTAGAGGTCAACAAACCTACGAGCAGTACTTC.

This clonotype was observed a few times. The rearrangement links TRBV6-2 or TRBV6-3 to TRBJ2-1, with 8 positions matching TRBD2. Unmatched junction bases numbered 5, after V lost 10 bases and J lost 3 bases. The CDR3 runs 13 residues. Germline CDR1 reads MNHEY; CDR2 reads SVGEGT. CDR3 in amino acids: CATTSGNYNEQFF. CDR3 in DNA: TGTGCCACCACTAGCGGAAACTACAATGAGCAGTTCTTC.

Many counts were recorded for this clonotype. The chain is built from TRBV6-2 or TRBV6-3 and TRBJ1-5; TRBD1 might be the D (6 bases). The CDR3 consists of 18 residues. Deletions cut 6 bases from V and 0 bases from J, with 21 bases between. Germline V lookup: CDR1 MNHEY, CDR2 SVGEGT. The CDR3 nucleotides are TGTGCCAGCAGCCCCCAGCCCCTAGGGGGGCTTAGCAATCAGCCCCAGCATTTT. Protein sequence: CASSPQPLGGLSNQPQHF.

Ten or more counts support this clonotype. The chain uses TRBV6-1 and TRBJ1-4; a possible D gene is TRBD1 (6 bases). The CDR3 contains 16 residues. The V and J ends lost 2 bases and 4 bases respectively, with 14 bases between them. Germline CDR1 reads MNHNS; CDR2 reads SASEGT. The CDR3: CASSEPPQGYNEKLFF. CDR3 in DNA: TGTGCCAGCAGTGAACCCCCACAGGGATATAATGAAAAACTGTTTTTT.

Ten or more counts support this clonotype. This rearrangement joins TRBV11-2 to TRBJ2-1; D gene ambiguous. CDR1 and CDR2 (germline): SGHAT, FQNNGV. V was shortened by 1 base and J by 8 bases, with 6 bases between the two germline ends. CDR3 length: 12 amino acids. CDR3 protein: CASSLAPHEQFF. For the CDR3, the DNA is TGTGCCAGCAGCTTAGCCCCTCATGAGCAGTTCTTC. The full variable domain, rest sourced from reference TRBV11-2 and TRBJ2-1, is EAGVAQSPRYKIIEKRQSVAFWCNPISGHATLYWYQQILGQGPKLLIQFQNNGVVDDSQLPKDRFSAERLKGVDSTLKIQPAKLEDSAVYLCASSLAPHEQFFGPGTRLTVL.

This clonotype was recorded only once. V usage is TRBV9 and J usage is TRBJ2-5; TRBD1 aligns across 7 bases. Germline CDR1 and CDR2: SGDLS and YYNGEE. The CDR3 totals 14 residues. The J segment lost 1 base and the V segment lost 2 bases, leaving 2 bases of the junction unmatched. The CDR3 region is CASSVRDSQETQYF. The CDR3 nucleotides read TGTGCCAGCAGCGTCCGGGACAGCCAAGAGACCCAGTACTTC.

CDR3 residues: CASSLGDNYGYTF. Written as DNA, the CDR3 is TGTGCCAGCAGCTTAGGGGACAACTATGGCTACACCTTC. The V and J genes are TRBV7-2 and TRBJ1-2, with D tentatively TRBD1 (5 bases). CDR1 and CDR2 (germline): SGHTA, FQGNSA. V dropped 1 base and J dropped 2 bases, with 5 bases sitting between them. The CDR3 has 13 residues.

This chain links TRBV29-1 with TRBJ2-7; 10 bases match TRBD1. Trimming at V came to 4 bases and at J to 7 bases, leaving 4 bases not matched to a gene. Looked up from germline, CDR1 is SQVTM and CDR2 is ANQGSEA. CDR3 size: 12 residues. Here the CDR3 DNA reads TGCAGCGTTGCAGGGACAGGGGTGGAGCAGTACTTC. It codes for CSVAGTGVEQYF.

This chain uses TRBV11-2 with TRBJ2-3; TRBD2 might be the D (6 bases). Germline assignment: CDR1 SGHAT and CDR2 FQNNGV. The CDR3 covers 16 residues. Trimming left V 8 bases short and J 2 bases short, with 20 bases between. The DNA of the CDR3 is TGTGCCAGCCGCGGCCTGGCGGGGCTCAACACAGATACGCAGTATTTT. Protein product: CASRGLAGLNTDTQYF.